These 22 T cell receptor beta chains came from one sample sequenced in a study of T cell responses to AZD1222 COVID-19 vaccine. Produced via immunoSEQ multiplex PCR; TCRdb's table is partial and in-frame only. The sample holds under 170,000 clones, around 94% seen once. This specimen consisted of peripheral blood, obtained on day 0 of AZD1222 vaccination. Receptor source: an adult in good health.

V is TRBV6-1 and J is TRBJ1-2; D might be TRBD1 (6 bases). V lost 2 bases to trimming and J lost 5 bases, with 15 bases between them. The CDR3 consists of 15 residues. CDR1 and CDR2 (germline): MNHNS, SASEGT. Here the CDR3 DNA reads TGTGCCAGCAGTGAATTAGGAGGGGGTTGGTATGGCTACACCTTC. Translation: CASSELGGGWYGYTF.

The V gene is TRBV5-4, the J gene TRBJ2-1; 8 nucleotides line up with TRBD2. The CDR3 runs to 14 residues. Trimming took 4 bases from V and 15 from J; bases not matched to a gene: 15. Germline V gene data show CDR1 as SGHNT and CDR2 as YYREEE (reference sequence). CDR3 DNA sequence: TGTGCCAGCAGCCAACCGACTGGACTAGCTGGGTGGTTCTTC. It translates to CASSQPTGLAGWFF.

The rearrangement joins TRBV24-1 to TRBJ1-2; D uncertain. The CDR3 consists of 14 residues. V lost 3 bases and J 5 bases, leaving 12 bases between the germline ends. Germline V gene data show CDR1 as KGHDR and CDR2 as SFDVKD. The CDR3 DNA is TGTGCCACCAGTGATCCGGGATTCTTATATGGCTACACCTTC. Protein: CATSDPGFLYGYTF.

V gene TRBV18 combines with J gene TRBJ1-2; TRBD1 matches 9 bases. The germline CDR1 and CDR2 sequences are KGHSH and LQKENI. V shed 2 bases, J shed 4 bases, and the junction held 8 bases outside the gene matches. The CDR3 has 16 residues. The CDR3 nucleotides read TGTGCCAGCTCACCAAACGACAGGGGGACTCTCTATGGCTACACCTTC. Its translation is CASSPNDRGTLYGYTF.

The chain recombines TRBV24-1 with TRBJ2-1; no firm D call. The V gene lost 1 base and the J gene lost 6 bases, with 9 bases spanning the gap. The germline CDR1 and CDR2 sequences are KGHDR and SFDVKD. The CDR3 extends over 14 amino acids. The CDR3: CATSDFWTVNEQFF. The CDR3 region has the DNA TGTGCCACCAGTGATTTCTGGACCGTCAATGAGCAGTTCTTC.

This clone appeared once. The CDR3 sequence is CASSFDRFNYGYTF. In nucleotides, the CDR3 is TGCGCCAGCAGCTTTGATAGATTTAACTATGGCTACACCTTC. This chain links TRBV5-1 with TRBJ1-2; the D is unclear. Germline CDR1 reads SGHRS; CDR2 reads YFSETQ. V gave up 2 bases and J gave up 1 base, with 9 bases separating them. The CDR3 runs to 14 residues.

CDR3 sequence reads: CASSLGAGSYEQYV. CDR3 DNA: TGTGCCAGCAGCTTGGGGGCGGGGTCCTACGAGCAGTACGTC. V is TRBV5-5 and J is TRBJ2-7, with D perhaps TRBD2 (6 bases). Trimming cost V 0 bases and J 1 base, with 8 bases left between them. Germline CDR1 reads SGHKS; CDR2 reads YYEKEE (reference sequence). The CDR3 contains 14 residues.

This sequence joins TRBV29-1 and TRBJ2-3; D gene ambiguous. Germline assignment: CDR1 SQVTM and CDR2 ANQGSEA. The CDR3 contains 13 residues. The V end lost 7 bases, the J end lost 2 bases, and 13 bases lay between the germline ends. The CDR3 DNA is TGCAGCGGGAAGGTCAGCATCACAGATACGCAGTATTTT. Amino acids: CSGKVSITDTQYF.

This chain uses TRBV20-1 with TRBJ2-1; D gene unclear. The CDR3 covers 11 residues. From germline, CDR1 is DFQATT and CDR2 SNEGSKA (reference sequence). Deletions cut 3 bases from V and 7 bases from J, with 7 bases between. The CDR3 protein is CSASLGNEQFF. The CDR3 nucleotides read TGCAGTGCTAGTCTTGGGAATGAGCAGTTCTTC.

This clone was observed a handful of times. The J gene is TRBJ2-1, the V gene TRBV5-4; D is unresolved. Germline assignment: CDR1 SGHNT and CDR2 YYREEE (reference sequence). This CDR3 comprises 11 residues. Deletions cut 2 bases from V and 9 bases from J, with 6 bases between. DNA for the CDR3: TGTGCCAGCAGCTTAGATCGTGAGCAGTTCTTC. It specifies CASSLDREQFF. The full variable domain, rest sourced from reference TRBV5-4 and TRBJ2-1, is ETGVTQSPTHLIKTRGQQVTLRCSSQSGHNTVSWYQQALGQGPQFIFQYYREEENGRGNFPPRFSGLQFPNYSSELNVNALELDDSALYLCASSLDREQFFGPGTRLTVL.

This clone has only a few counts. V and J are TRBV5-4 and TRBJ2-3; D is ambiguous. The CDR3 contains 14 residues. V lost 4 bases, J lost 2 bases, and 11 bases lay in between. Germline CDR1 is SGHNT and CDR2 is YYREEE (reference sequence). The CDR3 here is CASSLRLATDTQYF. The CDR3 coding sequence is TGTGCCAGCAGCCTCAGACTGGCCACAGATACGCAGTATTTT. Using reference TRBV5-4 and TRBJ2-3 for the parts outside the CDR3, the full variable domain is ETGVTQSPTHLIKTRGQQVTLRCSSQSGHNTVSWYQQALGQGPQFIFQYYREEENGRGNFPPRFSGLQFPNYSSELNVNALELDDSALYLCASSLRLATDTQYFGPGTRLTVL.

The V and J genes are TRBV10-3 and TRBJ1-1, with 7 positions matching TRBD1. Germline V lookup: CDR1 ENHRY, CDR2 SYGVKD. The CDR3 is 14 amino acids. Trimming at V came to 2 bases and at J to 3 bases, leaving 3 bases not matched to a gene. CDR3 sequence (DNA): TGTGCCATCAGTGAGGTACAGGGGTACACTGAAGCTTTCTTT. Its translation is CAISEVQGYTEAFF.

V gene TRBV4-3 combines with J gene TRBJ1-2, with 7 positions matching TRBD1. This CDR3 comprises 16 residues. V lost 4 bases, J lost 6 bases, and 14 bases stayed unmatched. Germline CDR1 is LGHNA and CDR2 is YSLEER. CDR3 in amino acids: CASSPGTIRGLHGYTF. CDR3 DNA: TGCGCCAGCAGCCCCGGGACGATTAGGGGGCTCCATGGCTACACCTTC.

This rearrangement joins TRBV25-1 to TRBJ2-3; D possibly corresponds to TRBD1 (5 bases). CDR3 length equals 16 residues. V lost 7 bases and J 2 bases, leaving 19 bases between the germline ends. Germline CDR1 is MGHDK and CDR2 is SYGVNS. CDR3 DNA: TGTGCCAGCATGGGAAGAATGGGGCAATCCACAGATACGCAGTATTTT. Translating it yields CASMGRMGQSTDTQYF.

A word on this clone: At one end, the junction sequence differs from germline, possibly due to a read error. For the CDR3, the DNA is TGTGCCAGCACTTACCGTAACTATTGGGGACTCAATGAGCAGTTCTTC. Translating gives CASTYRNYWGLNEQFF. The chain joins TRBV6-2 or TRBV6-3 to TRBJ2-1; perhaps TRBD2 as D (6 bases). CDR3 length: 16 amino acids. In germline, CDR1 is MNHEY, CDR2 SVGEGT.

The chain is built from TRBV5-8 and TRBJ2-2; D not resolved. The V gene's germline CDR1 is SGHTS and CDR2 YDEGEE. CDR3 size: 15 residues. V lost 0 bases, J lost 3 bases, and 9 bases lay in between. The chain's CDR3 is CASSLDSVDTGELFF. Written as DNA, the CDR3 is TGTGCCAGCAGCTTGGACAGTGTTGACACCGGGGAGCTGTTTTTT.

V gene TRBV6-4 combines with J gene TRBJ2-6; D remains ambiguous. With 6 bases removed from V and 0 bases from J, the gap between germline ends came to 3 bases. CDR1 and CDR2 (germline): MRHNA, SNTAGT. CDR3 size: 13 residues. CDR3 amino acids: CASRGSGANVLTF. CDR3 in DNA: TGTGCCAGCAGGGGCTCTGGGGCCAACGTCCTGACTTTC.

This chain links TRBV4-1 with TRBJ1-6, with a possible D match to TRBD1 (5 bases). The CDR3 consists of 17 residues. The ends were cut back, 1 base at V and 0 bases at J, with 10 bases in the middle. Looked up from germline, CDR1 is MGHRA and CDR2 is YSYEKL. The CDR3 nucleotides are TGCGCCAGCAGCCAAGTCCGGGACTACTCCTATAATTCACCCCTCCACTTT. Its translation is CASSQVRDYSYNSPLHF.

The rearrangement joins TRBV7-8 to TRBJ1-6; 10 bases align to TRBD1. The CDR3 extends over 15 amino acids. After removal of 5 bases from V and 5 bases from J, the junction contained 3 bases not matched to a gene. Germline loops: CDR1 SGHVS, CDR2 FQNEAQ. Here the CDR3 reads CASSRGQGDNSPLHF. For the CDR3, the DNA is TGTGCCAGCAGCCGCGGACAGGGGGATAATTCACCCCTCCACTTT.

The chain employs TRBV11-1 and TRBJ1-4; D unclear. Per the germline V gene, CDR1 is SGHAT and CDR2 is FQDESV (reference sequence). Trimming pared 2 bases from V and 0 bases from J, leaving 7 bases between. This CDR3 has 15 residues. CDR3 sequence reads: CASSLIGTTNEKLFF. The DNA for the CDR3 is TGTGCCAGCAGCTTAATAGGAACAACTAATGAAAAACTGTTTTTT.

This chain uses TRBV11-2 with TRBJ1-6, with TRBD1 matching over 9 bases. With V trimmed by 4 bases and J by 0 bases, 7 bases remained unmatched. The CDR3 loop spans 18 amino acids. The germline V gene has CDR1 SGHAT and CDR2 FQNNGV. In DNA, the CDR3 is TGTGCCAGCAGCTGGGGGACAGGGCTTAGCTCCTATAATTCACCCCTCCACTTT. Its translation is CASSWGTGLSSYNSPLHF.

Concerning this clone: In the same sample, other DNA sequences code for this CDR3. V gene TRBV18 combines with J gene TRBJ2-5; D remains unclear. The CDR3 has 13 amino acids. The germline V gene has CDR1 KGHSH and CDR2 LQKENI. V lost 2 bases to trimming and J lost 2 bases, with 6 bases between them. DNA of the CDR3: TGTGCCAGCTCACCAGGGATACAAGAGACCCAGTACTTC. This sequence encodes CASSPGIQETQYF. The full variable domain, completed using reference TRBV18 and TRBJ2-5, is NAGVMQNPRHLVRRRGQEARLRCSPMKGHSHVYWYRQLPEEGLKFMVYLQKENIIDESGMPKERFSAEFPKEGPSILRIQQVVRGDSAAYFCASSPGIQETQYFGPGTRLLVL.